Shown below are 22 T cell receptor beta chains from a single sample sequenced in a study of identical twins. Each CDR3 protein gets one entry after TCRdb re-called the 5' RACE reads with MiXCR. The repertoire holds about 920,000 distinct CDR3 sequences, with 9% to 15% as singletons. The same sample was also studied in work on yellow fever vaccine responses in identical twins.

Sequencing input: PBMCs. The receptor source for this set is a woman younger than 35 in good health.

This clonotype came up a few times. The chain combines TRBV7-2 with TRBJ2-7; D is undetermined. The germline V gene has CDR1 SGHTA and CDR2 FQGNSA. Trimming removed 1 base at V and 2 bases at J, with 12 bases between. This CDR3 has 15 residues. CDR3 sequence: CASSLGAAQPYEQYF. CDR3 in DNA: TGTGCCAGCAGCTTAGGAGCAGCGCAGCCCTACGAGCAGTACTTC.

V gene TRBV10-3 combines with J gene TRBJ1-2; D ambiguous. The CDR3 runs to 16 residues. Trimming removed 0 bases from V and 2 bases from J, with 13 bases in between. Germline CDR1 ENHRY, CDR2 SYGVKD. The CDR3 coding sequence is TGTGCCATCAGTGAGTCGAAGGGTTTGGACAACTATGGCTACACCTTC. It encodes CAISESKGLDNYGYTF.

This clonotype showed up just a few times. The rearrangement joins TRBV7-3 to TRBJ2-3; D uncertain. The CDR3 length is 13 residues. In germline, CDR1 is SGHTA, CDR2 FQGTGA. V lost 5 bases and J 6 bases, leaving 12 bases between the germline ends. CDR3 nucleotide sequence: TGTGCCAGCAGCCCCATCGGCGAGGATACGCAGTATTTT. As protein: CASSPIGEDTQYF.

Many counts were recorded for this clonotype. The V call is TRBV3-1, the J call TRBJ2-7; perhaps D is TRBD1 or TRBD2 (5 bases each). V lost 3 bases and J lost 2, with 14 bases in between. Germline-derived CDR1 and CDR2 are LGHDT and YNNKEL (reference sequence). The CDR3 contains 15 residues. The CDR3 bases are TGTGCCAGCAGCCACCTTGACAGACTACCCTACGAGCAGTACTTC. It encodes CASSHLDRLPYEQYF.

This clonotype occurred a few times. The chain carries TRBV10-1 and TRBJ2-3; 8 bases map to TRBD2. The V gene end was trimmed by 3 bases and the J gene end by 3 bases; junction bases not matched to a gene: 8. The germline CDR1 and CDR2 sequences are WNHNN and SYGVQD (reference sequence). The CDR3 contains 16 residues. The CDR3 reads CASSERTSLKTDTQYF. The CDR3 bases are TGCGCCAGCAGTGAAAGGACTAGCTTAAAGACAGATACGCAGTATTTT.

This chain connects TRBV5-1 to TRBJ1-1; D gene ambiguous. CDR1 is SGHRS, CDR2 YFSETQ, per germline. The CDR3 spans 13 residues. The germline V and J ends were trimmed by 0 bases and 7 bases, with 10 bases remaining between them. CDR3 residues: CASSLDLLGEAFF. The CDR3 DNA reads TGCGCCAGCAGCTTGGATCTTTTGGGTGAAGCTTTCTTT.

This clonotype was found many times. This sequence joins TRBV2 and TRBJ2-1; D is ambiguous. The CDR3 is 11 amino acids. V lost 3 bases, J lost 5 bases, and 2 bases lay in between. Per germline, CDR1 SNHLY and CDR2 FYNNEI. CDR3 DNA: TGTGCCAGCAGTGATCACAATGAGCAGTTCTTC. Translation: CASSDHNEQFF.

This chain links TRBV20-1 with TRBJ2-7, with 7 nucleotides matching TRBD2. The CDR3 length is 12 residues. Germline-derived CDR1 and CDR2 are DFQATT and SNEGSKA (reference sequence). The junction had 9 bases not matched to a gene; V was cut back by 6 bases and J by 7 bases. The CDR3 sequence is CSAATNGGEQYV. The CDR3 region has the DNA TGCAGTGCAGCAACAAACGGGGGGGAGCAGTACGTC.

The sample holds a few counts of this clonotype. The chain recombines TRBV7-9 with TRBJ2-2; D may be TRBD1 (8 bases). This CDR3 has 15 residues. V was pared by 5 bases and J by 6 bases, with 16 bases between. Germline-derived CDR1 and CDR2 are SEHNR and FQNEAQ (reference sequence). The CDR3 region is CASSPTTGGAGELFF. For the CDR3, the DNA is TGTGCCAGCAGCCCTACTACAGGGGGGGCCGGGGAGCTGTTTTTT.

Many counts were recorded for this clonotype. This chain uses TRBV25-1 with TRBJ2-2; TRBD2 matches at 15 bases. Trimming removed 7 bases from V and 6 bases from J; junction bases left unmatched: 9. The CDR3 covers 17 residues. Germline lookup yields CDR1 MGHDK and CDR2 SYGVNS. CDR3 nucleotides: TGTGCCAGCACAAGAGGACTAGCGGGGGGGCCTGCCGGGGAGCTGTTTTTT. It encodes CASTRGLAGGPAGELFF.

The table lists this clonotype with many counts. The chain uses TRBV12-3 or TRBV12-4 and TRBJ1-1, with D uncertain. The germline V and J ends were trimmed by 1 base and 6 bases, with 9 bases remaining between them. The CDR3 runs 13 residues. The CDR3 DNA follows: TGTGCCAGCAGTTTAGGCAGGCCCTCTGAAGCTTTCTTT. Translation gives CASSLGRPSEAFF.

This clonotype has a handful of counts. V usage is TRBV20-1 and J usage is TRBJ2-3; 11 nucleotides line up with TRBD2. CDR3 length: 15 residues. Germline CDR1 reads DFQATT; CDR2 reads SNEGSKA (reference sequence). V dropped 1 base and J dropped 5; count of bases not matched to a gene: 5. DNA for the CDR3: TGCAGTGCTAGAGTTACTAGCGGGAGTGTAGATACGCAGTATTTT. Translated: CSARVTSGSVDTQYF.

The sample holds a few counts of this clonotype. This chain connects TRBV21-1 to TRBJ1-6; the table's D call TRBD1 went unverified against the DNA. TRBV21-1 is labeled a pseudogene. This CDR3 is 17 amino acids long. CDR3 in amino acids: CASSKRQGTPYNSPLHF. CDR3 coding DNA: TGTGCCAGCAGCAAACGACAGGGGACCCCCTATAATTCACCCCTCCACTTT.

The CDR3 DNA follows: TGTGCCAGCAGCTGGAGCGGGGGACTCGATACGCAGTATTTT. Protein: CASSWSGGLDTQYF. This sequence joins TRBV7-9 and TRBJ2-3, with 8 bases identical to TRBD2. J was trimmed by 6 bases and V by 4 bases; bases with no gene match: 6. The CDR3 loop spans 14 amino acids. CDR1 is SEHNR, CDR2 FQNEAQ, per germline (reference sequence).

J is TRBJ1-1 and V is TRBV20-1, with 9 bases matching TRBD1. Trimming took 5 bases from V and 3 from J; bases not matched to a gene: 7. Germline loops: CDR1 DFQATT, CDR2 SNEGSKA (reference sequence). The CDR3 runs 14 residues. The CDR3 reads CSARSRDRDTEAFF. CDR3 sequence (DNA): TGCAGTGCTCGAAGCCGGGACAGGGACACTGAAGCTTTCTTT.

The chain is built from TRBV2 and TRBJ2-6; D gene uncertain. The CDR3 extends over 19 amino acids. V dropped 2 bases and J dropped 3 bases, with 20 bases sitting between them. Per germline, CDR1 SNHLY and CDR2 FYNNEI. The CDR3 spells CASSELRTRIYSGANVLTF. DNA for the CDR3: TGTGCCAGCAGTGAATTAAGGACCAGGATTTATAGTGGGGCCAACGTCCTGACTTTC.

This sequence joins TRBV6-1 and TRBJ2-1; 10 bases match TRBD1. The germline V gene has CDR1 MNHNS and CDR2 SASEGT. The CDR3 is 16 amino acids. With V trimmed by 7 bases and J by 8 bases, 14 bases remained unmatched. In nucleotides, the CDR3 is TGTGCCAGCACCCAGGGGGGGGACAGGGGTGTGCATGAGCAGTTCTTC. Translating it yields CASTQGGDRGVHEQFF.

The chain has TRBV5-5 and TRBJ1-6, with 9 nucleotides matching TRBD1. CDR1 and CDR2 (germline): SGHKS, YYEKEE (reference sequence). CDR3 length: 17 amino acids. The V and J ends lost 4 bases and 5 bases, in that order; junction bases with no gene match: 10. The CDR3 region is CASSRSDRDRDNSPLHF. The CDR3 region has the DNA TGTGCCAGCAGCCGGTCAGACCGGGACAGGGATAATTCACCCCTCCACTTT.

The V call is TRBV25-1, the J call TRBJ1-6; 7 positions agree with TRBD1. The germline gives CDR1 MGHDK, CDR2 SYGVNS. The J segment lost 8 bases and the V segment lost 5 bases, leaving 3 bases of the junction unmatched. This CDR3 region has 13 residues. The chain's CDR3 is CASSMGQYSPLHF. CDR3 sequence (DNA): TGTGCCAGCAGTATGGGACAGTATTCACCCCTCCACTTT.

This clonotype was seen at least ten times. This chain's CDR3 is CASSEQGANEQYF. The CDR3, as DNA: TGCGCCAGCAGCGAGCAGGGGGCCAACGAGCAGTACTTC. The V gene is TRBV5-1, the J gene TRBJ2-7; 8 bases are shared with TRBD1. With V trimmed by 4 bases and J by 5 bases, 5 bases remained unmatched. CDR3 length: 13 residues. From germline, CDR1 is SGHRS and CDR2 YFSETQ.

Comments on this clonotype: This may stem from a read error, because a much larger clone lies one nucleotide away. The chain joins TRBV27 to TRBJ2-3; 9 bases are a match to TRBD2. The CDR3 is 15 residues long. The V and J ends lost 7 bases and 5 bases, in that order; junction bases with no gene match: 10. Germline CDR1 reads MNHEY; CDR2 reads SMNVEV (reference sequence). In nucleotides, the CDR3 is TGTGCCAGCATGCCCGGGACTAGCTACGTAGATACGCAGTATTTT. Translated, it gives CASMPGTSYVDTQYF.

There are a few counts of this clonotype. CDR3 in amino acids: CASSDRGREIGYTF. CDR3 sequence (DNA): TGTGCCAGTAGCGACAGGGGGCGCGAAATTGGCTACACCTTC. The V gene is TRBV19, the J gene TRBJ1-2, with 10 bases aligning to TRBD1. V trimming: 6 bases; J trimming: 7 bases; junction bases outside the gene matches: 8. Germline CDR1 is LNHDA and CDR2 is SQIVND (reference sequence). The CDR3 spans 14 residues.